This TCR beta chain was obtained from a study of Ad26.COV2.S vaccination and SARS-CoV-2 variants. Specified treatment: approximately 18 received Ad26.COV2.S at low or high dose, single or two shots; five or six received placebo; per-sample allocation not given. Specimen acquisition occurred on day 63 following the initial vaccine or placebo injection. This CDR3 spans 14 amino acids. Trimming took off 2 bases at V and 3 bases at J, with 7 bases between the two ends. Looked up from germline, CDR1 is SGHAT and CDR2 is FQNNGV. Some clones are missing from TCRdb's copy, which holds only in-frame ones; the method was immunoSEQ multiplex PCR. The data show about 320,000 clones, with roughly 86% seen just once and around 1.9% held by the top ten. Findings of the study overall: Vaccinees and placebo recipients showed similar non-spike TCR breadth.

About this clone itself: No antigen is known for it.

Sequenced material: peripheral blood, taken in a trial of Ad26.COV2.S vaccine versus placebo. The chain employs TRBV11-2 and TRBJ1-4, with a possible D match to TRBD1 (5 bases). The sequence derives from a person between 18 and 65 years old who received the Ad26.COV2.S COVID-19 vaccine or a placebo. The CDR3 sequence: CASSLLGANEKLFF. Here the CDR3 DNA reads TGTGCCAGCAGCTTATTGGGGGCTAATGAAAAACTGTTTTTT.